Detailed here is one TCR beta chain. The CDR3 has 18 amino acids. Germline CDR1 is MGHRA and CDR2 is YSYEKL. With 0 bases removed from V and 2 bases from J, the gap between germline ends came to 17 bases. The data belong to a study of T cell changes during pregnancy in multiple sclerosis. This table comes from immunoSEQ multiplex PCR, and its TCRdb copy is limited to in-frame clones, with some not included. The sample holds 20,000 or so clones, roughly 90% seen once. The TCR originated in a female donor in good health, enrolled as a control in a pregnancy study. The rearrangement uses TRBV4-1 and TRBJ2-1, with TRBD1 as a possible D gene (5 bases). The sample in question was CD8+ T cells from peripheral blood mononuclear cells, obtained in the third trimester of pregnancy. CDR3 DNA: TGCGCCAGCAGCCAAGAAGCTCCTATACAGGCTGCCTACAATGAGCAGTTCTTC. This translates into CASSQEAPIQAAYNEQFF.